Reported below is one TCR beta chain. Orbital computed tomography and thyroid ultrasound, together with serum TRAb and thyroxine and clinical symptoms, were used for diagnoses. The blood was taken when hyperthyroidism was first diagnosed, before any ophthalmopathy symptoms showed up. Out of over 7.5 ml of fresh peripheral blood came the PBMCs. Germline V gene sequence: CDR1 MNHEY, CDR2 SVGAGI. V was pared by 4 bases and J by 0 bases, with 6 bases of the junction left unmatched. This CDR3 has 16 amino acids. This entry is derived from a study of T cells in Graves' hyperthyroidism and ophthalmopathy. It was RNA transcripts that yielded the amplified TCR beta CDR3 regions. TCR CDR3 underwent first-round RT-PCR with the HTBI primer set. From the multiplex PCR reads, TCRdb called clonotypes with MiXCR, one entry per CDR3 protein. This sample yields fewer than 350,000 distinct CDR3 sequences, of which approximately 12% are seen a single time; 7.8% belongs to the top ten.

V gene TRBV6-5 combines with J gene TRBJ2-7; 10 positions agree with TRBD2. The sample consisted of blood. This sequence originates from a woman younger than 45 with Graves' hyperthyroidism that later progressed to Graves' ophthalmopathy. The CDR3 is CASSWSGRGSSYEQYF. DNA for the CDR3: TGTGCCAGCAGTTGGAGCGGGAGGGGTAGCTCCTACGAGCAGTACTTC.